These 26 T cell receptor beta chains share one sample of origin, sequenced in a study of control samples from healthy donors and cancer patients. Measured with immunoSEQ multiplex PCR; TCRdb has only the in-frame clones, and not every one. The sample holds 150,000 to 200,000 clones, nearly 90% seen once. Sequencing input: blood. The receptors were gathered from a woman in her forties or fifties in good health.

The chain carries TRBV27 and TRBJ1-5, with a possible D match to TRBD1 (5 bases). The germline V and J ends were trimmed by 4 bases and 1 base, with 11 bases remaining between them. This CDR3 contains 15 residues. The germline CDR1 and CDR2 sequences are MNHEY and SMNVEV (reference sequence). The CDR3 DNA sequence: TGTGCCAGCAGTTATGGGCAGGGAAGCAATCAGCCCCAGCATTTT. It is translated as CASSYGQGSNQPQHF.

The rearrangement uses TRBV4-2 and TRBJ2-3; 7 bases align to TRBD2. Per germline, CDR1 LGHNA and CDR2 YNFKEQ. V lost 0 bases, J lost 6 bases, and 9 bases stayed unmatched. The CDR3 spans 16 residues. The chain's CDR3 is CASSQDRTSSGDTQYF. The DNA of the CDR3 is TGTGCCAGCAGCCAAGACCGGACTAGTTCGGGGGATACGCAGTATTTT.

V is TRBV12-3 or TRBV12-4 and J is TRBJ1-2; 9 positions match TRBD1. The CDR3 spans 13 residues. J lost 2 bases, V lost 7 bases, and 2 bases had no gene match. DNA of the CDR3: TGTGCCAGCACCGGGACAGGGAACTATGGCTACACCTTC. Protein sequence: CASTGTGNYGYTF.

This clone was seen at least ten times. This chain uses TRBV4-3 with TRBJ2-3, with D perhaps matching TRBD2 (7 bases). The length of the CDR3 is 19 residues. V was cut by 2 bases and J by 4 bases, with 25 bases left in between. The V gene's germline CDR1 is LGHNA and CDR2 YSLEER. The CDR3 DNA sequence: TGCGCCAGCAGCCAATCCTCCGCGGGACCGGGGGGCCCCTCAGATACGCAGTATTTT. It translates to CASSQSSAGPGGPSDTQYF.

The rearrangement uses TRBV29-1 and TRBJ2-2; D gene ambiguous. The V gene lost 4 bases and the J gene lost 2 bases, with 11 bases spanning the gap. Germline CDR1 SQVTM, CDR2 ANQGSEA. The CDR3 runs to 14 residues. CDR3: CSVAQMSNTGELFF. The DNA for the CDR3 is TGCAGCGTTGCCCAGATGAGTAACACCGGGGAGCTGTTTTTT.

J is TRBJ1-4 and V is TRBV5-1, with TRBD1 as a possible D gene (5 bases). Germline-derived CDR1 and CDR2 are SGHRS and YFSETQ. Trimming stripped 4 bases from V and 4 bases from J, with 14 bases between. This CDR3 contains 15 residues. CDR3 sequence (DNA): TGCGCCAGCAGCCCCATGACAGCTGTTAATGAAAAACTGTTTTTT. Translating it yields CASSPMTAVNEKLFF.

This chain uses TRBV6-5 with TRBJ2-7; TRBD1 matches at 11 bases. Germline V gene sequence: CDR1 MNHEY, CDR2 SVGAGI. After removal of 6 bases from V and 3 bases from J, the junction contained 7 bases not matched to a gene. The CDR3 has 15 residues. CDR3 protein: CASRSTGTGGYEQYF. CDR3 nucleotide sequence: TGTGCCAGCAGGTCAACCGGGACAGGGGGCTACGAGCAGTACTTC.

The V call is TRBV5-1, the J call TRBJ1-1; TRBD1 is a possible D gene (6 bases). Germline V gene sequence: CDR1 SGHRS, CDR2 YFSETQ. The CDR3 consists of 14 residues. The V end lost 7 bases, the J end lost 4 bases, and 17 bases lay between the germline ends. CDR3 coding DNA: TGCGCCAGCTCGTTCAGGGGTGAGGGCACTGAAGCTTTCTTT. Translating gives CASSFRGEGTEAFF.

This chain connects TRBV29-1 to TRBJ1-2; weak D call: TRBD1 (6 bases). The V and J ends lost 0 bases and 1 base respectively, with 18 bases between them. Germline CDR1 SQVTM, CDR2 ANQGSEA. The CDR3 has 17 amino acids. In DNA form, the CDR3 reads TGCAGCGTTGAAGAGAAAGGGGGGGGCGCAATTAACTATGGCTACACCTTC. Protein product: CSVEEKGGGAINYGYTF.

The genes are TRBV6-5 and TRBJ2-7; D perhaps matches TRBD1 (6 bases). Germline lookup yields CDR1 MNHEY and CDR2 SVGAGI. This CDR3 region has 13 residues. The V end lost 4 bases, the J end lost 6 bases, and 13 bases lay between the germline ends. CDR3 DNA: TGTGCCAGCAGTTCCGCGACAGGCCCCGAGCAGTACTTC. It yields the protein CASSSATGPEQYF.

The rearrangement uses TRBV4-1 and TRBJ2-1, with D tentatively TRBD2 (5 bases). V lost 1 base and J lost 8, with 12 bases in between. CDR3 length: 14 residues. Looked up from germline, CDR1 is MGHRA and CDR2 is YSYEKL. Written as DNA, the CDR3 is TGCGCCAGCAGCCAAGGCCCAAGCGGATATGAGCAGTTCTTC. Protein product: CASSQGPSGYEQFF.

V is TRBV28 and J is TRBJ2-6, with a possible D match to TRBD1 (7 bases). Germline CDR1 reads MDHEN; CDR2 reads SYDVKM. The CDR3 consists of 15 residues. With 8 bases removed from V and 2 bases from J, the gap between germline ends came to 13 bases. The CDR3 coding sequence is TGTGCCAGCGCTACAGGGGAGGCTGGGGCCAACGTCCTGACTTTC. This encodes CASATGEAGANVLTF.

The CDR3 loop reads CASSLEARGLSGNTIYF. The CDR3 DNA follows: TGTGCCAGCAGCTTAGAGGCCAGGGGGTTGTCTGGAAACACCATATATTTT. This chain uses TRBV7-6 with TRBJ1-3, with 7 bases identical to TRBD1. The length of the CDR3 is 17 residues. Germline V gives CDR1 SGHVS, CDR2 FNYEAQ. The V segment lost 1 base and the J segment 1 base; nucleotides outside the gene matches: 7.

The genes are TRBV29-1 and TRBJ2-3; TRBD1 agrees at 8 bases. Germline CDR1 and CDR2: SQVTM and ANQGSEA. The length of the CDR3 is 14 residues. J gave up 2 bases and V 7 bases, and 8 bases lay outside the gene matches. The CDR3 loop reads CSAGQGAITDTQYF. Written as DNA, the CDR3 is TGCAGCGCCGGACAGGGAGCGATCACAGATACGCAGTATTTT.

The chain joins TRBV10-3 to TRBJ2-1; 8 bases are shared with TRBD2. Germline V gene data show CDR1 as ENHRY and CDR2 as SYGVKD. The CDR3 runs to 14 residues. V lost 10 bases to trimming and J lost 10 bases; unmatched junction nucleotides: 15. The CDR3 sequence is CATQRERGFGEQFF. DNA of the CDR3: TGTGCCACCCAGCGGGAGAGAGGGTTTGGGGAGCAGTTCTTC.

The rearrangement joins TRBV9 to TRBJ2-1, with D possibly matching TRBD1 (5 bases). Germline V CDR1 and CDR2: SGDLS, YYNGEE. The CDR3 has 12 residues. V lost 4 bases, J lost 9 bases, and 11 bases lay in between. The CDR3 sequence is CASSLSRGEQFF. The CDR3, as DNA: TGTGCCAGCAGCCTCTCAAGGGGTGAGCAGTTCTTC.

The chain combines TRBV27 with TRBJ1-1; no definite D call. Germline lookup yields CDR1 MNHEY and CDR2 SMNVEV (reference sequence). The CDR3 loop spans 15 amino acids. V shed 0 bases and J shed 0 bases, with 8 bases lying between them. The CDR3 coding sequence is TGTGCCAGCAGTTTATCGACGGTTATGAACACTGAAGCTTTCTTT. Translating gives CASSLSTVMNTEAFF.

The CDR3 is CATTGGVGWGYTF. CDR3 coding DNA: TGTGCCACCACAGGGGGCGTGGGTTGGGGCTACACCTTC. This chain connects TRBV28 to TRBJ1-2; 9 bases map to TRBD1. This CDR3 spans 13 amino acids. Germline CDR1 reads MDHEN; CDR2 reads SYDVKM. V lost 10 bases to trimming and J lost 8 bases; unmatched junction nucleotides: 11.

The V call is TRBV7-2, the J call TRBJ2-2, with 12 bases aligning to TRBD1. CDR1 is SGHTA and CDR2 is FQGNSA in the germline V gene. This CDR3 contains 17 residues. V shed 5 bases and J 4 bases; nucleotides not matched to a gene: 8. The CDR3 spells CASSPPGQGASTGELFF. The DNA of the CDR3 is TGTGCCAGCAGCCCCCCGGGACAGGGGGCTTCCACCGGGGAGCTGTTTTTT.

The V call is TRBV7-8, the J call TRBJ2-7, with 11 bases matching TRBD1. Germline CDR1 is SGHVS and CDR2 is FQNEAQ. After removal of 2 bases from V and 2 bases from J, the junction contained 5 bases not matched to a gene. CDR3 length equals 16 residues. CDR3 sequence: CASSLTGQGAPYEQYF. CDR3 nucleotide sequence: TGTGCCAGCAGCTTAACAGGACAGGGGGCCCCCTACGAGCAGTACTTC.

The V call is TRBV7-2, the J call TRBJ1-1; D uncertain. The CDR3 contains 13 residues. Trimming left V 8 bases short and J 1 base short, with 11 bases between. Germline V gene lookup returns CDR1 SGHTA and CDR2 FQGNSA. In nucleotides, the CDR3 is TGTGCCAGCGCACGGTTGCGGAACACTGAAGCTTTCTTT. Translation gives CASARLRNTEAFF.

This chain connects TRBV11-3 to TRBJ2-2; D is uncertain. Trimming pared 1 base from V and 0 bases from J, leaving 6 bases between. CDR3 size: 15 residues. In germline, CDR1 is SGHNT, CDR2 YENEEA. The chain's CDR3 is CASSLGRTNTGELFF. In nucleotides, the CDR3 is TGTGCCAGCAGCTTAGGACGGACGAACACCGGGGAGCTGTTTTTT.

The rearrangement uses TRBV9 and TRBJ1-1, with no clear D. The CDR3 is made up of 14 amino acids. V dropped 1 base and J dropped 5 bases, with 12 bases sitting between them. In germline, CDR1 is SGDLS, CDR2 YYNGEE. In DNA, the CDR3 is TGTGCCAGCAGCGTACGGCCTTCTGAGACTGAAGCTTTCTTT. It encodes CASSVRPSETEAFF.

CDR3 sequence: CASSPIGGTNEKLFF. The DNA of the CDR3 is TGTGCCAGCTCACCAATAGGGGGAACTAATGAAAAACTGTTTTTT. The V and J genes are TRBV18 and TRBJ1-4, with TRBD1 as a possible D gene (6 bases). The V end was cut by 2 bases, the J end by 1 base, with 8 bases between. Germline values: CDR1 KGHSH, CDR2 LQKENI. This CDR3 is built from 15 residues.

Here the CDR3 reads CASSLAPYGDTGELFF. CDR3 nucleotide sequence: TGTGCCAGCAGCTTGGCTCCTTACGGGGACACCGGGGAGCTGTTTTTT. V usage is TRBV5-4 and J usage is TRBJ2-2; D is perhaps TRBD2 (5 bases). The germline V gene encodes CDR1 SGHNT and CDR2 YYREEE (reference sequence). V lost 0 bases and J 3 bases, leaving 12 bases between the germline ends. CDR3 length: 16 amino acids.

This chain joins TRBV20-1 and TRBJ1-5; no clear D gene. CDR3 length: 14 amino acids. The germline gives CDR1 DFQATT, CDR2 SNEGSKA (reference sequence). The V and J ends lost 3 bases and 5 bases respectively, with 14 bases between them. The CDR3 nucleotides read TGCAGTGCTAGTTCGGCCCTCCAACATCAGCCCCAGCATTTT. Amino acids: CSASSALQHQPQHF.